Listed here are 11 T cell receptor beta chains from one sample, sequenced in a study of blood T cell repertoires in COVID-19. TCRdb's table, derived via immunoSEQ multiplex PCR, lists solely in-frame clones and lacks some. The table includes hundreds of thousands of clones, around 91% detected once. The source material was PBMCs or T cells enriched from blood (not recorded which). The receptor set was obtained from a woman aged 18-29 years who had recovered from COVID-19.

The V call is TRBV11-2, the J call TRBJ1-5; 7 bases map to TRBD1. Trimming removed 3 bases from V and 3 bases from J; junction bases left unmatched: 2. CDR1 is SGHAT and CDR2 is FQNNGV in the germline V gene. CDR3 length: 14 residues. The chain's CDR3 is CASSLDRSNQPQHF. DNA for the CDR3: TGTGCCAGCAGCTTGGACAGGTCCAATCAGCCCCAGCATTTT.

This chain uses TRBV11-2 with TRBJ1-2, with 7 bases identical to TRBD1. V gave up 5 bases and J gave up 2 bases; unmatched junction bases: 11. CDR3 length equals 16 residues. Germline-derived CDR1 and CDR2 are SGHAT and FQNNGV. CDR3 DNA sequence: TGTGCCAGCAGCCATTTTCGAGGGGGCGCAAACTATGGCTACACCTTC. This codes for CASSHFRGGANYGYTF.

The rearrangement uses TRBV9 and TRBJ2-5, with a tentative D call TRBD1 (5 bases). Germline CDR1 and CDR2: SGDLS and YYNGEE. Trimming left V 6 bases short and J 7 bases short, with 13 bases between. This CDR3 spans 12 amino acids. In nucleotides, the CDR3 is TGTGCCAGCAATACCCAGGGTGGGACCCAGTACTTC. Translated: CASNTQGGTQYF.

The rearrangement uses TRBV5-1 and TRBJ1-1; no reliable D call. In germline, CDR1 is SGHRS, CDR2 YFSETQ. The CDR3 consists of 12 residues. Trimming shortened V by 2 bases and J by 8 bases, and 10 bases separated the two germline ends. CDR3 sequence reads: CASSLTREEAFF. The CDR3 nucleotides are TGCGCCAGCAGCTTAACACGGGAAGAAGCTTTCTTT.

The gene calls are TRBV28 and TRBJ2-3; 12 positions match TRBD2. The CDR3 sequence is 16 residues long. Germline loops: CDR1 MDHEN, CDR2 SYDVKM. J lost 5 bases, V lost 6 bases, and 9 bases had no gene match. CDR3: CASSQTSGGVLDTQYF. The CDR3 nucleotides read TGTGCCAGCAGCCAGACTAGCGGGGGAGTTCTAGATACGCAGTATTTT.

The chain carries TRBV5-6 and TRBJ1-2; D is possibly TRBD1 (5 bases). Trimming left V 2 bases short and J 4 bases short, with 12 bases between. This CDR3 has 14 amino acids. Germline lookup yields CDR1 SGHDT and CDR2 YYEEEE. The CDR3 loop is CASSLDQGLYGYTF. As DNA, the CDR3 is TGTGCCAGCAGCTTAGACCAGGGACTCTATGGCTACACCTTC.

This chain joins TRBV5-1 and TRBJ2-3, with 11 bases fitting TRBD1. The CDR3 sequence is 18 residues long. The trim removed 3 bases at V and 4 bases at J, leaving 13 bases unmatched. Looked up from germline, CDR1 is SGHRS and CDR2 is YFSETQ. The CDR3 sequence: CASSYGQGAFSGPDTQYF. The CDR3 DNA is TGCGCCAGCAGCTACGGACAGGGGGCCTTTAGTGGTCCAGATACGCAGTATTTT.

This clone was observed at least ten times. The J gene is TRBJ2-6, the V gene TRBV19, with a tentative D call TRBD1 (5 bases). Trimming left V 2 bases short and J 4 bases short, with 12 bases between. The CDR3 sequence is 16 residues long. From germline, CDR1 is LNHDA and CDR2 SQIVND (reference sequence). The CDR3 nucleotides are TGTGCCAGTAGTATAAGCCAGGGAAGAGGGGCCAACGTCCTGACTTTC. Translating it yields CASSISQGRGANVLTF. Based on the CDR3 plus reference TRBV19 and TRBJ2-6, the full variable domain is DGGITQSPKYLFRKEGQNVTLSCEQNLNHDAMYWYRQDPGQGLRLIYYSQIVNDFQKGDIAEGYSVSREKKESFPLTVTSAQKNPTAFYLCASSISQGRGANVLTFGAGSRLTVL.

CDR3 in amino acids: CASSARSGGETQYF. DNA of the CDR3: TGTGCCAGCAGCGCTCGATCAGGGGGAGAGACCCAGTACTTC. This rearrangement joins TRBV9 to TRBJ2-5, with TRBD1 matching 7 bases. CDR3 size: 14 residues. Losses at the gene ends were 3 bases for V and 4 bases for J; bases not matched to a gene: 6. CDR1 and CDR2 from the germline V gene are SGDLS and YYNGEE.

The chain couples TRBV7-2 to TRBJ2-3; no clear D. This CDR3 is 13 amino acids long. Trimming took off 5 bases at V and 5 bases at J, with 11 bases between the two ends. The germline gives CDR1 SGHTA, CDR2 FQGNSA. CDR3 amino acids: CASSNSFKDTQYF. CDR3 DNA sequence: TGTGCCAGCAGCAATTCCTTTAAAGATACGCAGTATTTT. The whole variable domain, filled in from reference TRBV7-2 and TRBJ2-3, reads GAGVSQSPSNKVTEKGKDVELRCDPISGHTALYWYRQSLGQGLEFLIYFQGNSAPDKSGLPSDRFSAERTGGSVSTLTIQRTQQEDSAVYLCASSNSFKDTQYFGPGTRLTVL.

The chain links TRBV5-1 to TRBJ1-5, with D possibly being TRBD1 (5 bases). Germline CDR1 is SGHRS and CDR2 is YFSETQ. This CDR3 is built from 15 residues. V gave up 0 bases and J gave up 3 bases, with 10 bases separating them. Here the CDR3 reads CASSLVGAFNQPQHF. In DNA, the CDR3 is TGCGCCAGCAGCTTGGTTGGGGCCTTCAATCAGCCCCAGCATTTT.